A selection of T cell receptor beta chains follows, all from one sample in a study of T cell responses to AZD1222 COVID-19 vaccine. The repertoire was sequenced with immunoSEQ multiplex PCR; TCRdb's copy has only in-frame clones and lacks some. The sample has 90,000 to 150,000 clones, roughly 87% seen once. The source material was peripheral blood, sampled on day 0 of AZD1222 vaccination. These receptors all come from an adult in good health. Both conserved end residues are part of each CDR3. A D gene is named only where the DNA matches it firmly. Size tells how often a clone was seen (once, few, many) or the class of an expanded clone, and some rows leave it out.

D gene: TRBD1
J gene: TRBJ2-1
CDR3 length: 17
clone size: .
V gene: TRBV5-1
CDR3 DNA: TGCGCCAGCAGCGGCCGGGGACAGGGTTGGTCCTACAATGAGCAGTTCTTC
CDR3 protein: CASSGRGQGWSYNEQFF

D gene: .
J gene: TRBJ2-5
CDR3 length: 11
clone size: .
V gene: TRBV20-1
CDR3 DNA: TGCAGTGCTTCTTTTCGAGAGACCCAGTACTTC
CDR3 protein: CSASFRETQYF

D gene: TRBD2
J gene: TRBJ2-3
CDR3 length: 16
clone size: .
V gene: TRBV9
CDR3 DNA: TGTGCCAGCAGCGCTACTAGCGGGGTTACCACAGATACGCAGTATTTT
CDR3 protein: CASSATSGVTTDTQYF

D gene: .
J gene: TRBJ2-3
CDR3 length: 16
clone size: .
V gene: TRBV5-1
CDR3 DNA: TGCGCCAGCAGCTGGGCAGGAGGGTCGGCTGGGTATACGCAGTATTTT
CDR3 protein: CASSWAGGSAGYTQYF

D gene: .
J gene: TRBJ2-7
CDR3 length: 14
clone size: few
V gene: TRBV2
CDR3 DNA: TGTGCCAGCAGTGTAGGATCTGGACCCTACGAGCAGTACTTC
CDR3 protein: CASSVGSGPYEQYF

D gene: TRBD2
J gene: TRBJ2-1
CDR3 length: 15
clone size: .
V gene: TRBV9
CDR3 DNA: TGTGCCAGCAGCCCGGGACTAGCATCCTACAATGAGCAGTTCTTC
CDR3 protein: CASSPGLASYNEQFF

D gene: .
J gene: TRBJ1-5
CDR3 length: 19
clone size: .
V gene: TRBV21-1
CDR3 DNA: TGTGCCAGCAGCAAACAGGGACAGGGGGCCGAGGTTTTGAATCAGCCCCAGCATTTT
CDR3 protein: CASSKQGQGAEVLNQPQHF

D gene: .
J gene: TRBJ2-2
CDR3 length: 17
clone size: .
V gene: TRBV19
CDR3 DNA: TGTGCCAGTAATAACCCTTCAATCCGGGGGCCCCGAGGGGAGCTGTTTTTT
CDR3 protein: CASNNPSIRGPRGELFF

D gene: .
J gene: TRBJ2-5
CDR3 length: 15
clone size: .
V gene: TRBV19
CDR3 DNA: TGTGCCAGTAGTACCCGGACGGGCCCGGGGGAGACCCAGTACTTC
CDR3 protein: CASSTRTGPGETQYF

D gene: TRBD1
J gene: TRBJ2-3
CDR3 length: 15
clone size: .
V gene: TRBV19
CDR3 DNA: TGTGCCAGTAGTATGACAGGGTCTAGCACAGATACGCAGTATTTT
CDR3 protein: CASSMTGSSTDTQYF

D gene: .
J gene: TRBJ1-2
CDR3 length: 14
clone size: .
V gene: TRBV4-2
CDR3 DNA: TGTGCCAGCAGCCAGGAAGTTAGGGTGGTCGGATACACCTTC
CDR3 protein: CASSQEVRVVGYTF

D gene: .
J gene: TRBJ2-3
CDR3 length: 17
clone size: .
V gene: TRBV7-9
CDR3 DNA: TGTGCCAGCAGCTTAGGGGGATGGGGACTCTTGACAGATACGCAGTATTTT
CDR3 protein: CASSLGGWGLLTDTQYF

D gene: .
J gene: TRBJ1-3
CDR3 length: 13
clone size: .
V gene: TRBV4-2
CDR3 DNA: TGTGCCAGCAGCCAAGAGGTTCGGAACACCATATATTTT
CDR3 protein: CASSQEVRNTIYF

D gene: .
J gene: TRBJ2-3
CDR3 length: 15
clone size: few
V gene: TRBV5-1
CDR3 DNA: TGCGCCAGCAGCTTGGGCCGTGGGGGTGTGGATACGCAGTATTTT
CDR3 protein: CASSLGRGGVDTQYF

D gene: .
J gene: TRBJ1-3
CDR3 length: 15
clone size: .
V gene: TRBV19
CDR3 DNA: TGTGCCAGTAGTAGCGGGGGGAGCTCTGGAAACACCATATATTTT
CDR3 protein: CASSSGGSSGNTIYF

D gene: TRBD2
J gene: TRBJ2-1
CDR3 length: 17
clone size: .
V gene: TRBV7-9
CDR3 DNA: TGTGCCAGCAGCTCCCGGACTAGCGGGGAATTCTACAATGAGCAGTTCTTC
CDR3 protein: CASSSRTSGEFYNEQFF

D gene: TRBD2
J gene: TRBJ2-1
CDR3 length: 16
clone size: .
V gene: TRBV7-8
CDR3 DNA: TGTGCCAGCAGCTTAGCGCGGGGGAGCTCCTACAATGAGCAGTTCTTC
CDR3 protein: CASSLARGSSYNEQFF

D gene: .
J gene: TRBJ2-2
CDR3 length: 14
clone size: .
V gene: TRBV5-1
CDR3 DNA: TGCGCCAGCTCCGAGGGGCCGAACACCGGGGAGCTGTTTTTT
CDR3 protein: CASSEGPNTGELFF

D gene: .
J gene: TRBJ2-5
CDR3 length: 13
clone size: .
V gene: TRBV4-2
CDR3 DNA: TGTGCCAGCAGCCAAGGGAACGGGGAGACCCAGTACTTC
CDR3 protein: CASSQGNGETQYF

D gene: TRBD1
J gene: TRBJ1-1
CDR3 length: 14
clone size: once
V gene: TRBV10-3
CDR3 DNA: TGTGCCATCAAAGACCCACAGGGGCGGGGTGAAGCTTTCTTT
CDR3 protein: CAIKDPQGRGEAFF

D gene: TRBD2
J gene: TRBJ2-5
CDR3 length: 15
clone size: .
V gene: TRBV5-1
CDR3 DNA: TGCGCCAGCAGCTTGACTAGCGGGGGGCAAGAGACCCAGTACTTC
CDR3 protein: CASSLTSGGQETQYF

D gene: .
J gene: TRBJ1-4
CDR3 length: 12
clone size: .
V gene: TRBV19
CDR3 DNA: TGTGCCAGTAGTGGCTCAAATGAAAAACTGTTTTTT
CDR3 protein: CASSGSNEKLFF

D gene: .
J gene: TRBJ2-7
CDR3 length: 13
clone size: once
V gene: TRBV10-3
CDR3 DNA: TGTGCCATCGGACCAGTTGAGTCCTACGAGCAGTACTTC
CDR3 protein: CAIGPVESYEQYF

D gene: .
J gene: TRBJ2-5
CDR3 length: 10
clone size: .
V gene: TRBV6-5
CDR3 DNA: TGTGCCAGCACGGGGGAGACCCAGTACTTC
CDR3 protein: CASTGETQYF

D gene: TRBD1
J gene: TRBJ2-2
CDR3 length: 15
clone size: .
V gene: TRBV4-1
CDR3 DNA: TGCGCCAGCAGCCAAGTTGGTACAGGGGTTGGGGAGCTGTTTTTT
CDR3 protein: CASSQVGTGVGELFF

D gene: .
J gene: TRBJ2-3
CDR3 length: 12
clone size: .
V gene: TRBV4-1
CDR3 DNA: TGCGCCAGCAGCCAAGTCTTGGATACGCAGTATTTT
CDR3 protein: CASSQVLDTQYF

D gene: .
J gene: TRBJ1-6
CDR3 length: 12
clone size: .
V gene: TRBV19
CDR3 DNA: TGTGCCAGTAGTATTGTTGGATCACCCCTCCACTTT
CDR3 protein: CASSIVGSPLHF

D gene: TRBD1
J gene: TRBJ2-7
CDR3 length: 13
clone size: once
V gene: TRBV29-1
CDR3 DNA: TGCAGCGCTAGGACAGGGTCTTCATACGAGCAGTACTTC
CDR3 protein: CSARTGSSYEQYF

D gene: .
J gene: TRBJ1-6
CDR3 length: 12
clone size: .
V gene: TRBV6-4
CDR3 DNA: TGTGCCAGCACTCTCGAGGGGTCACCCCTCCACTTT
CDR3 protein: CASTLEGSPLHF

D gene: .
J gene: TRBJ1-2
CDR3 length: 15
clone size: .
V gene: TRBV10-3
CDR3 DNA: TGTGCCATCAGTGAGTCGGGAGGGTTCCCCTATGGCTACACCTTC
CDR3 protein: CAISESGGFPYGYTF

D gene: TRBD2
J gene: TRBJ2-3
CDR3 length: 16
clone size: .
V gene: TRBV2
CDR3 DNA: TGTGCCAGCAGTTCCTCTAGCGGGGGGGCTGCTGGTACGCAGTATTTT
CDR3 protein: CASSSSSGGAAGTQYF